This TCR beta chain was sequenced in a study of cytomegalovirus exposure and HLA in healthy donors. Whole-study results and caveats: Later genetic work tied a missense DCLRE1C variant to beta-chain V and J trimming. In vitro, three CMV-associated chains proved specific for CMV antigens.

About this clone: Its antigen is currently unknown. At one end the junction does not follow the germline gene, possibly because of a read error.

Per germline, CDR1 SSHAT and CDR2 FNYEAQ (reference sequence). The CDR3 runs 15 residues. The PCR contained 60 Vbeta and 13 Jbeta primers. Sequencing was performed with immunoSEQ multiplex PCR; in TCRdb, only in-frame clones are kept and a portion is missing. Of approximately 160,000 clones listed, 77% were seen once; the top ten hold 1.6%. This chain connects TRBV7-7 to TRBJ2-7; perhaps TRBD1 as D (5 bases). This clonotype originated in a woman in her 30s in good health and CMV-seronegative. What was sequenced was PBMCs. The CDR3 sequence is CASSLGPGNSYEQYF. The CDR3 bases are TGTGCTAGCAGCTTAGGACCAGGGAACTCCTACGAGCAGTACTTC.